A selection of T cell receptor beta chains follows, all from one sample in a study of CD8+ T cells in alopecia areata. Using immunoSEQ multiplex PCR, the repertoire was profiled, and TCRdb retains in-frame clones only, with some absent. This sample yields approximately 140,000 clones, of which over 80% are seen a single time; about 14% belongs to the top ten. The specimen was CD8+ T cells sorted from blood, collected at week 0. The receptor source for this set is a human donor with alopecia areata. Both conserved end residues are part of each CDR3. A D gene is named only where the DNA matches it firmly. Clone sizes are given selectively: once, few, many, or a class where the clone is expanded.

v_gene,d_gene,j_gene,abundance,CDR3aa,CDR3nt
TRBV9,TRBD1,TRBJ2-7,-,CASSVAPGQGGYEQYF,TGTGCCAGCAGCGTAGCCCCGGGACAGGGGGGCTACGAGCAGTACTTC
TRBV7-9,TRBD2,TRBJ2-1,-,CASSPEAGPYNEQFF,TGTGCCAGCAGCCCGGAAGCGGGGCCCTACAATGAGCAGTTCTTC
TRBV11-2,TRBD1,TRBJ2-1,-,CATGQGVLNEQFF,TGTGCCACCGGACAGGGGGTCCTGAATGAGCAGTTCTTC
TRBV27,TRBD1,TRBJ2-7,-,CASSFLGQGQFVYEQYF,TGTGCCAGCAGTTTCCTCGGACAGGGCCAATTTGTCTACGAGCAGTACTTC
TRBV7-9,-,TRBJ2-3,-,CASSPAFTDTQYF,TGTGCCAGCAGCCCGGCGTTCACAGATACGCAGTATTTT
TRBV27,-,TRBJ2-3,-,CASSTGTLSTDTQYF,TGTGCCAGCTCGACCGGGACCCTTAGCACAGATACGCAGTATTTT
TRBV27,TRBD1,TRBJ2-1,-,CASSPIEAGGNNEQFF,TGTGCCAGCAGTCCGATCGAGGCAGGGGGTAACAATGAGCAGTTCTTC
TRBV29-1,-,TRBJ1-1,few,CSVLLNEGSEAFF,TGCAGCGTCCTTTTGAATGAGGGTTCTGAAGCTTTCTTT
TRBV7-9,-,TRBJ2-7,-,CASSSSRREQYF,TGTGCCAGCAGCTCAAGCCGGAGAGAGCAGTACTTC
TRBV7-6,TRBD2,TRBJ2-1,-,CASSLAQSGRGATGQFF,TGTGCCAGCAGCTTAGCGCAAAGCGGGAGAGGGGCAACAGGGCAGTTCTTC
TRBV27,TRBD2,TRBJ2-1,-,CASSITSGSLIFDEQFF,TGTGCCAGCAGTATCACTAGCGGGAGCTTAATTTTCGATGAGCAGTTCTTC
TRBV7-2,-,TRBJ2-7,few,CASSFVRMVGNEQYF,TGTGCCAGCAGCTTTGTGCGGATGGTAGGAAACGAGCAGTACTTC
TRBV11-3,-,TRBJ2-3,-,CASSLAVGGSRTDTQYF,TGTGCCAGCAGCCTCGCGGTTGGAGGTAGCCGGACAGATACGCAGTATTTT
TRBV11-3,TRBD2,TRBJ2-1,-,CASSSTTSGSYNEQFF,TGTGCCAGCAGCTCCACGACTAGCGGATCCTACAATGAGCAGTTCTTC
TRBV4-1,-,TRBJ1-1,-,CASSQLGARAEAFF,TGCGCCAGCAGCCAGCTTGGGGCTAGAGCTGAAGCTTTCTTT
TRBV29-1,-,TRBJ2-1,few,CSALPLLASDEQFF,TGCAGCGCCTTACCGCTACTAGCAAGCGATGAGCAGTTCTTC
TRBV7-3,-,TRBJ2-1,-,CASSLWAETREQFF,TGTGCCAGCAGCTTATGGGCGGAGACGAGGGAGCAGTTCTTC
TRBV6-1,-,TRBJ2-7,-,CASTWGGDTYEQYF,TGTGCCAGCACATGGGGTGGGGACACCTACGAGCAGTACTTC
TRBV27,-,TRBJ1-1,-,CASSLSEGVVTEAFF,TGTGCCAGCAGTTTATCCGAGGGGGTCGTCACTGAAGCTTTCTTT
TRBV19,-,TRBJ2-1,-,CASSRSYNEQFF,TGTGCCAGTAGTCGGTCTTACAATGAGCAGTTCTTC
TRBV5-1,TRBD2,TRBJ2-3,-,CASSLGLGSGSGTDTQYF,TGCGCCAGCAGCTTGGGTTTGGGTAGCGGGAGCGGAACAGATACGCAGTATTTT
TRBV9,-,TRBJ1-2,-,CASSVEDNYGYTF,TGTGCCAGCAGCGTAGAAGATAACTATGGCTACACCTTC
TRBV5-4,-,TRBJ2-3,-,CASSLPDGSTDTQYF,TGTGCCAGCAGCTTACCGGACGGTAGCACAGATACGCAGTATTTT
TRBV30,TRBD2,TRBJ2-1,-,CAWSGRDNEQFF,TGTGCCTGGAGCGGGAGGGACAATGAGCAGTTCTTC
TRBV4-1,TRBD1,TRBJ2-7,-,CASSQDHGQATYEQYF,TGCGCCAGCAGCCAAGATCACGGACAGGCCACCTACGAGCAGTACTTC
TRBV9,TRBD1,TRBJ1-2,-,CASSFTGAFSYGYTF,TGTGCCAGCAGCTTCACAGGGGCTTTTTCCTATGGCTACACCTTC
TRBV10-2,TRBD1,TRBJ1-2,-,CASRTGESYGYTF,TGCGCCAGCAGGACAGGGGAAAGCTATGGCTACACCTTC
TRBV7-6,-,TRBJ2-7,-,CASSFSTGPYEQYF,TGTGCCAGCAGCTTTAGTACAGGCCCATACGAGCAGTACTTC
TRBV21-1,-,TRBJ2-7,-,CASSTKTTTSGRSYEQYF,TGTGCCAGCAGCACCAAAACCACAACTAGCGGTCGCTCCTACGAGCAGTACTTC
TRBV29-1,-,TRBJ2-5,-,CSVETDEGAQYF,TGCAGCGTTGAGACGGATGAAGGGGCCCAGTACTTC
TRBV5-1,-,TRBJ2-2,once,CASSLSGDTGELFF,TGCGCCAGCAGCTTGTCCGGGGACACCGGGGAGCTGTTTTTT
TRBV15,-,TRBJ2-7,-,CATSRMTEPPYEQYF,TGTGCCACCAGCAGAATGACTGAACCTCCCTACGAGCAGTACTTC
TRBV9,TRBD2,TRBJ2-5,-,CASSAGEREQETQYF,TGTGCCAGCAGCGCCGGGGAGCGGGAACAAGAGACCCAGTACTTC
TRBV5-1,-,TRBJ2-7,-,CASSLEADPYEQYF,TGCGCCAGCAGCTTGGAAGCAGACCCCTACGAGCAGTACTTC
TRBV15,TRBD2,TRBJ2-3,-,CATSREAGGVDTQYF,TGTGCCACCAGCAGAGAAGCGGGAGGCGTAGATACGCAGTATTTT
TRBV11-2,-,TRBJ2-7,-,CASSSLGASSGSYEQYF,TGTGCCAGCAGCTCCCTCGGGGCTAGCTCAGGATCCTACGAGCAGTACTTC
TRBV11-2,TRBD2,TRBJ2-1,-,CASSFQWGGRDSYNEQFF,TGTGCCAGCAGCTTCCAATGGGGCGGGAGGGACTCCTACAATGAGCAGTTCTTC
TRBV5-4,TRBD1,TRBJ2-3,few,CASSGQGATPGTDTQYF,TGTGCCAGCAGCGGACAGGGGGCCACCCCTGGCACAGATACGCAGTATTTT
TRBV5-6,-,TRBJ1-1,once,CASSLGQRNTEAFF,TGTGCCAGCAGCTTGGGACAGAGGAACACTGAAGCTTTCTTT
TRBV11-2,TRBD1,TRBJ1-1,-,CASRVPGQGVEAFF,TGTGCCAGCAGGGTCCCGGGACAGGGGGTTGAAGCTTTCTTT
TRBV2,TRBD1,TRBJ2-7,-,CASSQADRRYEQYF,TGTGCCAGCTCCCAAGCGGACAGGCGATACGAGCAGTACTTC
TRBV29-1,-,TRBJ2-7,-,CSVEPGTASYEQYF,TGCAGCGTTGAACCCGGGACTGCTTCCTACGAGCAGTACTTC
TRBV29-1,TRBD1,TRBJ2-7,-,CSVEATGQSYEQYF,TGCAGCGTTGAAGCCACGGGACAGAGCTACGAGCAGTACTTC
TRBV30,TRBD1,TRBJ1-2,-,CAWALTGEAGYTF,TGTGCCTGGGCTTTAACAGGGGAGGCTGGCTACACCTTC
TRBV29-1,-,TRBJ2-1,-,CSVGAPGLDNEQFF,TGCAGCGTTGGCGCACCGGGACTCGACAATGAGCAGTTCTTC
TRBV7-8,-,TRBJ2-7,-,CASSPTQDLIHEQYF,TGTGCCAGCAGCCCAACCCAGGACCTAATACACGAGCAGTACTTC
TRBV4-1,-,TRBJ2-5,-,CASSQEGRGQETQYF,TGCGCCAGCAGCCAAGAAGGACGGGGCCAAGAGACCCAGTACTTC
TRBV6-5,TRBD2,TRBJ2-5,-,CASSPTGGPQETQYF,TGTGCCAGCAGTCCTACGGGGGGGCCCCAAGAGACCCAGTACTTC
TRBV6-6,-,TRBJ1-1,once,CASSPGGRGTEAFF,TGTGCCAGCAGCCCCGGAGGGCGCGGGACTGAAGCTTTCTTT
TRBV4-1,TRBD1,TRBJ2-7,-,CASSPGQGVGWDEQYF,TGCGCCAGCAGCCCCGGGCAGGGGGTTGGTTGGGACGAGCAGTACTTC
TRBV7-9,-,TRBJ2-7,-,CASSPTQGSHEQYF,TGTGCCAGCAGCCCGACCCAGGGTTCCCACGAGCAGTACTTC
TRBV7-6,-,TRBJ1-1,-,CASSSFDNSEAFF,TGTGCCAGCAGCTCGTTCGACAACTCTGAAGCTTTCTTT
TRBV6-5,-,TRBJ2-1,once,CASRDLLADEQFF,TGTGCCAGCCGGGACCTCCTCGCGGATGAGCAGTTCTTC
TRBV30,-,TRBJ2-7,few,CAWSPGPSYEQYF,TGTGCCTGGAGTCCCGGGCCATCCTACGAGCAGTACTTC
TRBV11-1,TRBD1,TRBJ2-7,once,CASSLKTGGLEQYF,TGTGCCAGCAGCCTCAAGACAGGGGGCCTCGAGCAGTACTTC
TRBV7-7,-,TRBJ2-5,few,CASSSGRGQETQYF,TGTGCTAGCAGCTCGGGACGTGGGCAAGAGACCCAGTACTTC
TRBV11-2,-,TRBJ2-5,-,CASSSWTEQETQYF,TGTGCCAGCAGCTCGTGGACTGAGCAAGAGACCCAGTACTTC
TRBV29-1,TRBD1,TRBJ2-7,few,CSVGGPAGTGPYEQYF,TGCAGCGTTGGAGGGCCGGCCGGGACAGGTCCCTACGAGCAGTACTTC
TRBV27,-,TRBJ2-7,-,CASSRGLEQYF,TGTGCCAGCAGCCGCGGGCTCGAGCAGTACTTC
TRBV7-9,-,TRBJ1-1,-,CASSSQGQSTEAFF,TGTGCCAGCAGCTCCCAGGGTCAATCGACTGAAGCTTTCTTT